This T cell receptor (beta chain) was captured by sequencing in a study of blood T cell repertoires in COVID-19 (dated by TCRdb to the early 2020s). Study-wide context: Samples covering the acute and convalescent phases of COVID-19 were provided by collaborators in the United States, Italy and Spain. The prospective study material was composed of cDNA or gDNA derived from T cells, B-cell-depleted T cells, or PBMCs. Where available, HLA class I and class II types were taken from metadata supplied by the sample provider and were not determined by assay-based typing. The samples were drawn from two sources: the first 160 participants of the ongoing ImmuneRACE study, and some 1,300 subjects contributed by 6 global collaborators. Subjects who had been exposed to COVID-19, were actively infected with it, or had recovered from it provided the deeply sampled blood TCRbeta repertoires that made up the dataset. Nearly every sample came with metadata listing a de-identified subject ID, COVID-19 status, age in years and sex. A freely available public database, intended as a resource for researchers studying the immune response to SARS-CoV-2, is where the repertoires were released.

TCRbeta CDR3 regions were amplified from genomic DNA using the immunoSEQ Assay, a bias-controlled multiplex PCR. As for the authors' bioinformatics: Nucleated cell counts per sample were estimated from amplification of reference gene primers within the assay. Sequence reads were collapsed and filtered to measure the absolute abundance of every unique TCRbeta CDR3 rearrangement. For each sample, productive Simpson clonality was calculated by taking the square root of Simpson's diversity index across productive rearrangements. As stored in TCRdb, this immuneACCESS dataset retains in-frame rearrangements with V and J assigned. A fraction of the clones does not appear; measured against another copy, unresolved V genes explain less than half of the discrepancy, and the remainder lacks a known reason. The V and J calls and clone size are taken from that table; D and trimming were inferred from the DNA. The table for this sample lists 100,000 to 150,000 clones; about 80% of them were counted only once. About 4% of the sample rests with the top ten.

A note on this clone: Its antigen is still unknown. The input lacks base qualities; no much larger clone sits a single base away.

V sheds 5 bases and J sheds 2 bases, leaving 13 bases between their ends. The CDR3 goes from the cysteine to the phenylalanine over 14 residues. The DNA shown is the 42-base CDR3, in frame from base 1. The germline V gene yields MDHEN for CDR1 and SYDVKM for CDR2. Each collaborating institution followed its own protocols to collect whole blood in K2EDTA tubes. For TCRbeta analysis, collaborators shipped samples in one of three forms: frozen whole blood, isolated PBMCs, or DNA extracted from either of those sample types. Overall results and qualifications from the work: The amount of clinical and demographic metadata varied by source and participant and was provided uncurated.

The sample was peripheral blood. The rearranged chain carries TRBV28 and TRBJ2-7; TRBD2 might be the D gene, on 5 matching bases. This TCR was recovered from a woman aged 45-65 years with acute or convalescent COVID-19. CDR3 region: CASSPQLGTYEQYF. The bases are TGTGCCAGCAGTCCTCAACTAGGGACCTACGAGCAGTACTTC.